A single sample gave rise to the 27 T cell receptor beta chains below, sequenced in a study of radiotherapy plus CTLA-4 blockade in lung cancer. Clones were read by immunoSEQ multiplex PCR, and TCRdb kept only the in-frame ones, dropping some. The sample includes 58,000 or so clones, approximately 80% of them seen just once. Sequenced material: peripheral blood, taken from a patient treated with radiotherapy plus ipilimumab. These receptors all stem from a human donor with non-small cell lung cancer who had a complete response to radiotherapy plus ipilimumab.

This chain uses TRBV11-2 with TRBJ1-4, with unresolved D. The V end was cut by 1 base, the J end by 5 bases, with 5 bases between. CDR3 length equals 13 residues. Germline values: CDR1 SGHAT, CDR2 FQNNGV. The CDR3 spells CASSLAQNEKLFF. In DNA form, the CDR3 reads TGTGCCAGCAGCTTAGCCCAGAATGAAAAACTGTTTTTT.

This chain joins TRBV9 and TRBJ1-6; TRBD1 aligns across 8 bases. CDR1 is SGDLS and CDR2 is YYNGEE in the germline V gene. This CDR3 is 16 amino acids long. The junction had 9 bases not matched to a gene; V was cut back by 0 bases and J by 10 bases. CDR3 in amino acids: CASSVADRGGRSPLHF. The CDR3 DNA sequence: TGTGCCAGCAGCGTAGCCGACAGGGGAGGACGGTCACCCCTCCACTTT.

The J gene is TRBJ2-7, the V gene TRBV5-6; 9 nucleotides align to TRBD2. J was trimmed by 2 bases and V by 1 base; bases with no gene match: 1. The CDR3 consists of 14 residues. The germline V gene has CDR1 SGHDT and CDR2 YYEEEE. CDR3 bases: TGTGCCAGCAGCTTGTGGACTAGCGCCTACGAGCAGTACTTC. Translating gives CASSLWTSAYEQYF.

This clone showed up just a few times. This chain links TRBV19 with TRBJ2-2; tentative D call: TRBD2 (6 bases). The V end lost 3 bases, the J end lost 4 bases, and 15 bases lay between the germline ends. This CDR3 is 16 amino acids long. Per the germline V gene, CDR1 is LNHDA and CDR2 is SQIVND (reference sequence). CDR3 region: CASSMMLLAVTGELFF. In nucleotides, the CDR3 is TGTGCCAGTAGTATGATGTTACTAGCAGTCACCGGGGAGCTGTTTTTT.

This rearrangement joins TRBV29-1 to TRBJ1-1, with 7 bases that match TRBD1. The germline CDR1 and CDR2 sequences are SQVTM and ANQGSEA. Unmatched junction bases numbered 3, after V lost 7 bases and J lost 4 bases. CDR3 length: 11 amino acids. The CDR3 sequence: CSADRATEAFF. The DNA of the CDR3 is TGCAGCGCAGACAGGGCCACTGAAGCTTTCTTT.

This rearrangement joins TRBV4-1 to TRBJ1-4; possible D gene TRBD1, 5 bases. V was cut by 1 base and J by 8 bases, with 20 bases left in between. The CDR3 covers 17 residues. Looked up from germline, CDR1 is MGHRA and CDR2 is YSYEKL. The CDR3 is CASSQATSSGGREKLFF. In DNA, the CDR3 is TGCGCCAGCAGCCAAGCGACGTCGAGCGGGGGGAGGGAAAAACTGTTTTTT.

The rearrangement joins TRBV6-5 to TRBJ2-1, with D possibly being TRBD1 (6 bases). The length of the CDR3 is 15 residues. V lost 7 bases, J lost 4 bases, and 17 bases lay in between. Germline CDR1 reads MNHEY; CDR2 reads SVGAGI. For the CDR3, the DNA is TGTGCCAGCAACCTCGACAGGAGTACGTACAATGAGCAGTTCTTC. Its protein is CASNLDRSTYNEQFF.

The genes are TRBV7-2 and TRBJ1-2, with 7 bases lining up with TRBD1. V trimming: 5 bases; J trimming: 8 bases; junction bases outside the gene matches: 11. The CDR3 runs to 14 residues. CDR1 and CDR2 (germline): SGHTA, FQGNSA. The CDR3 loop reads CASSRAGQAPGYTF. The CDR3, as DNA: TGTGCCAGCAGCCGCGCCGGACAGGCGCCGGGCTACACCTTC.

The chain links TRBV12-5 to TRBJ1-5, with 9 bases lining up with TRBD1. Germline CDR1 reads LGHNT; CDR2 reads FRNRAP. The CDR3 is 15 amino acids. Trimming took 4 bases from V and 4 from J; bases not matched to a gene: 5. The CDR3 DNA reads TGTGCTAGTGGTTCCCCTGACAGGGGGAATCAGCCCCAGCATTTT. Translating it yields CASGSPDRGNQPQHF. The full variable domain, completed using reference TRBV12-5 and TRBJ1-5, is DARVTQTPRHKVTEMGQEVTMRCQPILGHNTVFWYRQTMMQGLELLAYFRNRAPLDDSGMPKDRFSAEMPDATLATLKIQPSEPRDSAVYFCASGSPDRGNQPQHFGDGTRLSIL.

This clone was seen a single time. The chain links TRBV4-3 to TRBJ2-2, with 8 bases fitting TRBD1. With V trimmed by 4 bases and J by 8 bases, 12 bases remained unmatched. This CDR3 is built from 16 residues. Looked up from germline, CDR1 is LGHNA and CDR2 is YSLEER. CDR3 coding DNA: TGCGCCAGCAGCCCAGACAGGGGTCAAAGGGGGGGGGAGCTGTTTTTT. As protein: CASSPDRGQRGGELFF.

The chain's CDR3 is CASRGTDGYSPLHF. In nucleotides, the CDR3 is TGTGCGTCGAGGGGGACAGACGGGTATTCACCCCTCCACTTT. The rearrangement links TRBV12-5 to TRBJ1-6; 7 nucleotides line up with TRBD1. The CDR3 runs 14 residues. Per germline, CDR1 LGHNT and CDR2 FRNRAP.

The count of this clone is one. The V gene is TRBV5-1, the J gene TRBJ2-1, with 10 bases matching TRBD2. Trimming took 2 bases from V and 4 from J; bases not matched to a gene: 6. Germline loops: CDR1 SGHRS, CDR2 YFSETQ. The CDR3 runs to 16 residues. The CDR3 loop is CASSFRAGGQYNEQFF. The CDR3 DNA reads as TGCGCCAGCAGCTTCCGAGCGGGGGGGCAATACAATGAGCAGTTCTTC.

In its sample, this clone was seen once. The chain combines TRBV7-9 with TRBJ1-2; D uncertain. The germline gives CDR1 SEHNR, CDR2 FQNEAQ (reference sequence). Trimming stripped 8 bases from V and 4 bases from J, with 11 bases between. The CDR3 length is 12 residues. The CDR3 protein is CASRGQLYGYTF. The CDR3 DNA follows: TGTGCCAGCCGCGGGCAGCTCTATGGCTACACCTTC.

V and J are TRBV18 and TRBJ1-2; TRBD1 agrees at 7 bases. CDR1 KGHSH and CDR2 LQKENI come from the germline V gene. The J segment lost 8 bases and the V segment lost 1 base, leaving 7 bases of the junction unmatched. There are 14 residues in the CDR3. This CDR3 is CASSPQGAERGYTF. The CDR3 nucleotides read TGTGCCAGCTCACCACAGGGGGCAGAGAGAGGCTACACCTTC.

The V call is TRBV5-1, the J call TRBJ1-1; 7 nucleotides align to TRBD1. The CDR3 consists of 14 residues. The J segment lost 4 bases and the V segment lost 0 bases, leaving 3 bases of the junction unmatched. CDR1 is SGHRS, CDR2 YFSETQ, per germline. CDR3 in DNA: TGCGCCAGCAGCTTGGAAGCAGGGGGCACTGAAGCTTTCTTT. Protein product: CASSLEAGGTEAFF.

This clone occurred a few times. V is TRBV6-4 and J is TRBJ1-5; D gene unclear. Germline V gene data show CDR1 as MRHNA and CDR2 as SNTAGT. The CDR3 totals 11 residues. With 7 bases removed from V and 7 bases from J, the gap between germline ends came to 8 bases. The CDR3 region is CASKPGQPQHF. The DNA for the CDR3 is TGTGCCAGCAAACCCGGGCAGCCCCAGCATTTT.

The chain uses TRBV9 and TRBJ2-6; possibly TRBD2 for D (6 bases). The ends were cut back, 4 bases at V and 1 base at J, with 15 bases in the middle. Germline V gene lookup returns CDR1 SGDLS and CDR2 YYNGEE. This CDR3 is built from 17 residues. CDR3 protein: CASSPRLEGSGANVLTF. The CDR3 DNA sequence: TGTGCCAGCAGCCCGCGACTAGAAGGGTCTGGGGCCAACGTCCTGACTTTC.

This clone was observed a few times. The rearrangement joins TRBV19 to TRBJ2-7; no firm D call. This CDR3 comprises 12 residues. In germline, CDR1 is LNHDA, CDR2 SQIVND (reference sequence). V dropped 3 bases and J dropped 4 bases, with 7 bases sitting between them. CDR3 in amino acids: CASSMVEYEQYF. The CDR3 bases are TGTGCCAGTAGTATGGTGGAGTACGAGCAGTACTTC.

The rearrangement links TRBV11-2 to TRBJ1-1; D not certain. Per the germline V gene, CDR1 is SGHAT and CDR2 is FQNNGV. The CDR3 consists of 15 residues. Trimming took 5 bases from V and 0 from J, leaving 13 bases between them. This CDR3 reads CASSPHSLMNTEAFF. DNA for the CDR3: TGTGCCAGCAGCCCCCACAGCCTCATGAACACTGAAGCTTTCTTT.

The chain has TRBV5-1 and TRBJ2-1, with 9 positions matching TRBD1. V lost 4 bases and J lost 4; bases outside the gene matches: 6. Germline CDR1 SGHRS, CDR2 YFSETQ. The CDR3 runs 15 residues. The CDR3 sequence: CASSIGQGLYNEQFF. CDR3 sequence (DNA): TGCGCCAGCAGCATCGGACAGGGGCTTTACAATGAGCAGTTCTTC.

The J gene is TRBJ1-2, the V gene TRBV19; possibly TRBD1 for D (6 bases). The germline gives CDR1 LNHDA, CDR2 SQIVND (reference sequence). The germline V and J ends were trimmed by 9 bases and 4 bases, with 18 bases remaining between them. This CDR3 contains 14 residues. Written as DNA, the CDR3 is TGTGCCAGCCGGACAGCCGGACGTTCCTATGGCTACACCTTC. Its translation: CASRTAGRSYGYTF. The variable domain in full, with the rest retrieved from reference TRBV19 and TRBJ1-2, is DGGITQSPKYLFRKEGQNVTLSCEQNLNHDAMYWYRQDPGQGLRLIYYSQIVNDFQKGDIAEGYSVSREKKESFPLTVTSAQKNPTAFYLCASRTAGRSYGYTFGSGTRLTVV.

This clone was observed a few times. The CDR3 here is CSVEKIPGQINYGYTF. Here the CDR3 DNA reads TGCAGCGTTGAGAAGATTCCGGGACAGATTAACTATGGCTACACCTTC. V and J are TRBV29-1 and TRBJ1-2; 7 nucleotides agree with TRBD1. The junction had 11 bases not matched to a gene; V was cut back by 3 bases and J by 1 base. The CDR3 is 16 residues long. Germline assignment: CDR1 SQVTM and CDR2 ANQGSEA.

This clone has only one observation. The chain has TRBV9 and TRBJ1-1; 11 bases fit TRBD1. Germline CDR1 and CDR2: SGDLS and YYNGEE. The CDR3 has 14 residues. V lost 5 bases to trimming and J lost 4 bases; unmatched junction nucleotides: 4. CDR3 sequence (DNA): TGTGCCAGCAGTAAAGGGACAGGGGGCACTGAAGCTTTCTTT. This codes for CASSKGTGGTEAFF.

The J gene is TRBJ1-2, the V gene TRBV7-9; unclear D gene. V lost 5 bases, J lost 2 bases, and 9 bases lay in between. The CDR3 sequence is 13 residues long. Germline V gene sequence: CDR1 SEHNR, CDR2 FQNEAQ (reference sequence). The CDR3 here is CASSPHGNYGYTF. In DNA form, the CDR3 reads TGTGCCAGCAGCCCTCACGGGAACTATGGCTACACCTTC.

The genes are TRBV5-1 and TRBJ1-3; D uncertain. Per germline, CDR1 SGHRS and CDR2 YFSETQ. The V end was cut by 1 base, the J end by 0 bases, with 5 bases between. This CDR3 is 14 amino acids long. Here the CDR3 reads CASSLLSSGNTIYF. CDR3 bases: TGCGCCAGCAGCTTGCTGAGCTCTGGAAACACCATATATTTT.

The table lists this clone with a few counts. V and J are TRBV4-1 and TRBJ1-5; D is uncertain. The V end lost 6 bases, the J end lost 2 bases, and 17 bases lay between the germline ends. The CDR3 consists of 16 residues. CDR1 is MGHRA and CDR2 is YSYEKL in the germline V gene. In DNA, the CDR3 is TGCGCCAGCAGAGCGGACGGTGGTATTGGCAATCAGCCCCAGCATTTT. This translates into CASRADGGIGNQPQHF.

J is TRBJ1-2 and V is TRBV2, with 8 bases that match TRBD1. V shed 7 bases and J 3 bases; nucleotides not matched to a gene: 7. The V gene's germline CDR1 is SNHLY and CDR2 FYNNEI. The CDR3 spans 14 residues. The CDR3 loop is CASTVSGGDYGYTF. The CDR3, as DNA: TGTGCCAGCACGGTTTCAGGGGGCGACTATGGCTACACCTTC. The full variable domain, rest sourced from reference TRBV2 and TRBJ1-2, is EPEVTQTPSHQVTQMGQEVILRCVPISNHLYFYWYRQILGQKVEFLVSFYNNEISEKSEIFDDQFSVERPDGSNFTLKIRSTKLEDSAMYFCASTVSGGDYGYTFGSGTRLTVV.